This TCR beta chain stems from a study of shared clonotypes between healthy human individuals. The ends were cut back, 4 bases at V and 5 bases at J, with 4 bases in the middle. The CDR3 has 11 residues. From germline, CDR1 is SGDLS and CDR2 YYNGEE. Sequencing was performed with immunoSEQ multiplex PCR; in TCRdb, only in-frame clones are kept and a portion is missing. The sample consists of approximately 95,000 clones, roughly two thirds of them appearing once. In this sample, this clone turned up once. The receptor comes from a man aged 25-45 years in good health. The sample was memory CD8+ T cells sorted from blood. Subset of the sample: CD45RO+ cells pooled with CCR7-negative TemRA cells. The chain couples TRBV9 to TRBJ2-1; D not certain. DNA for the CDR3: TGTGCCAGCAGCCTTCACAATGAGCAGTTCTTC. It specifies CASSLHNEQFF. The variable domain in full, completed from reference TRBV9 and TRBJ2-1, reads DSGVTQTPKHLITATGQRVTLRCSPRSGDLSVYWYQQSLDQGLQFLIQYYNGEERAKGNILERFSAQQFPDLHSELNLSSLELGDSALYFCASSLHNEQFFGPGTRLTVL.